This T cell receptor beta chain appears in the sequencing data of a study of regulatory and conventional T cells in RAG deficiency (dated by TCRdb to 2016 to 2017). Background on the whole study: High-throughput TCR beta sequencing was used to compare the diversity and composition of the Treg, conventional CD4+ and CD8+ T cell repertoires of RAG-deficient patients with those of healthy controls.

For repertoire analyses, the comparison group consisted of roughly 8 healthy control donors. CD8+ T cells lacking CD4 were purified from blood before genomic DNA extraction. Broad study findings and their caveats: Shorter CDR3 lengths were found in all patient T-cell subsets, and >75% Treg-Tconv repertoire overlap at nucleotide and amino acid level was observed in Omenn syndrome patients. In Omenn syndrome and CID/AS patients compared with controls, roughly 97-fold fewer unique TCR beta sequences were detected from Treg cells, versus roughly 10-fold fewer for other subsets. The CD25-high CD127-low cells sorted from Omenn syndrome patients may be peripherally activated cells rather than true Treg cells. For some subjects, some analyses of T-cell subsets were not performed. Markedly lower Shannon entropy and higher Simpson indices were observed in RAG-deficient patients than in control T-cell subpopulations.

This clone was counted a single time. The antigen this receptor binds is unknown. No base quality information exists; no much larger clone differs at one position. Including cysteine and phenylalanine, the CDR3 has 14 amino acids. The retained sequence is limited to the CDR3, 42 bases, with the frame set at the first base. Compared with germline, V lacks 3 bases and J lacks 3 bases; bases without a gene match: 3. From the germline V gene, CDR1 is SGHRS and CDR2 is YFSETQ. The protocol used for the library was the immunoSEQ multiplex PCR assay. Rearranged TCR beta chain products were amplified from genomic DNA of sorted T-cell subsets and sequenced. The study's processing was this. Repertoire diversity of productive TCR beta rearrangements was quantified using Shannon entropy and Simpson indices. To gauge clonal expansion, the frequencies of the 100 most abundant productive TCR beta clonotypes among total reads were added together. A self-reactivity index based on amino acid usage at CDR3beta positions 6 and 7 was applied to the TRB repertoires. Two-way ANOVA was applied to the repertoire analyses, whereas Student t or Mann-Whitney tests were applied to the flow cytometric analyses. TCRdb carries this immuneACCESS record with in-frame sequences only. Its versions omit some clonotypes, under half of them owing to an unresolved V gene in the studies checked, with the rest unexplained. The V and J calls and the clone size are those of that table, but D and trimming were determined from the DNA. This sample has tens of thousands of clones in its table, and about 88% of those were observed once. The ten top clones hold roughly an eighth of the sample.

These same data were also listed under a study on regulatory T cells. Per that second paper: In the multiplex PCR, 52 forward TRBV primers and 13 reverse TRBJ primers were used, and assay-based and computational corrections were applied for amplification bias. Repertoires from patients had restricted unique TRB V-J pairs and skewed V and J gene usage, with the strongest effect in regulatory T cells. The study compared T-cell receptor beta repertoires of sorted regulatory, conventional CD4+ and CD8+ T cells in CD3G-deficient patients with those in healthy controls. Ficoll density separation was used to isolate peripheral blood mononuclear cells. CD3+ CD8+ CD4- T cells were isolated using a FACSAria cell sorter. Within the immunoSEQ assay, multiplex PCR amplified rearranged TRB loci from genomic DNA. Sequencing of the TRB amplicons was done on an Illumina HiSeq platform. Custom algorithms error-filtered the raw sequences and aligned them to reference gene sequences, after which the immunoSEQ online tools were used for analysis. Frequencies of productive and nonproductive TRB rearrangements were evaluated among both unique and total sequences. For group comparisons, t tests, Mann-Whitney tests or two-way ANOVA were performed in Prism software.

This clonotype was obtained from a human donor in good health. This receptor chain uses TRBV5-1 and TRBJ2-7, with 10 bases in between that match TRBD1. Sequencing used CD8+ T cells sorted from blood. In nucleotide form, the sequence is TGCGCCAGCAGCTCCCGGGACAGGGGCTACGAGCAGTACTTC. Translated, it reads CASSSRDRGYEQYF.